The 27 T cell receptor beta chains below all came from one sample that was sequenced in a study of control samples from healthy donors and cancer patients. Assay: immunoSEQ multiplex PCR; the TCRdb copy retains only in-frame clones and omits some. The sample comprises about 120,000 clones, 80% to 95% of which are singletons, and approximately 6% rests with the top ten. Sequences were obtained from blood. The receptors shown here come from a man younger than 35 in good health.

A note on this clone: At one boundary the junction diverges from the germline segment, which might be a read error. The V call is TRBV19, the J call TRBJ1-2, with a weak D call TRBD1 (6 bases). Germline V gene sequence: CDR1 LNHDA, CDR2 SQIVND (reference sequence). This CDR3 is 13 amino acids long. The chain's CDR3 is CASRLRLTGASSF. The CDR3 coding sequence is TGTGCCAGTAGATTGCGGCTGACAGGAGCCTCCTCCTTC.

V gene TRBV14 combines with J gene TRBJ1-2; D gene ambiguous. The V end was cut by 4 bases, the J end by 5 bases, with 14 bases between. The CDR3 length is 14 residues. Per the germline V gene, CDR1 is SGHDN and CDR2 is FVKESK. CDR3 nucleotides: TGTGCCAGCAGCCCTCTTGAGATGGCTTATGGCTACACCTTC. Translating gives CASSPLEMAYGYTF.

CDR3 region: CASSYPTEAFF. CDR3 bases: TGTGCCAGCAGTTACCCAACTGAAGCTTTCTTT. The rearrangement uses TRBV6-6 and TRBJ1-1; D uncertain. V shed 2 bases and J shed 5 bases, with 3 bases lying between them. The CDR3 runs to 11 residues. In germline, CDR1 is MNHNY, CDR2 SVGAGI (reference sequence).

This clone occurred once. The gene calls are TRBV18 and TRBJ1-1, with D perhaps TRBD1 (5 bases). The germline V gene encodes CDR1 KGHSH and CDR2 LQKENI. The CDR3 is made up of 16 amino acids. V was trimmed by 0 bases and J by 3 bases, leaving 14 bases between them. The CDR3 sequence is CASSPPGVRGYTEAFF. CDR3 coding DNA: TGTGCCAGCTCACCACCGGGGGTAAGGGGATACACTGAAGCTTTCTTT.

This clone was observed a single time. The CDR3 reads CASSHGGGLSNQPQHF. CDR3 DNA sequence: TGCGCCAGCAGCCACGGAGGGGGCCTAAGCAATCAGCCCCAGCATTTT. V usage is TRBV4-1 and J usage is TRBJ1-5; 7 bases are a match to TRBD1. Losses at the gene ends were 3 bases for V and 1 base for J; bases not matched to a gene: 6. The CDR3 has 16 amino acids. Germline CDR1 and CDR2: MGHRA and YSYEKL.

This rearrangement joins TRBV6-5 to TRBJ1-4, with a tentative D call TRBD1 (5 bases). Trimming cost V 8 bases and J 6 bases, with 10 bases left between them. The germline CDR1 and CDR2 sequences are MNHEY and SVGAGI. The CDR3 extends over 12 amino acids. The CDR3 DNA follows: TGTGCCAGCGAATGGGGGGATGAAAAACTGTTTTTT. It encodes CASEWGDEKLFF.

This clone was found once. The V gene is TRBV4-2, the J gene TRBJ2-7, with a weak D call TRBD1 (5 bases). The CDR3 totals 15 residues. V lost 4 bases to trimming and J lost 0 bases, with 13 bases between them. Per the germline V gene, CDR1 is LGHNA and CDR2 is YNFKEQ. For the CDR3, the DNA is TGTGCCAGCAGCCTACAGGACATATTCTCCTACGAGCAGTACTTC. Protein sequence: CASSLQDIFSYEQYF.

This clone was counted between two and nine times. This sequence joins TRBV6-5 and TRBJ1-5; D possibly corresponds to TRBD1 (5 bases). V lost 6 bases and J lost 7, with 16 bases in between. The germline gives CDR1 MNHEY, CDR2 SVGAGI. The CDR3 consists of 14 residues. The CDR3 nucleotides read TGTGCCAGCAGCGCCTTTCCGGGACGGCAGCCCCAGCATTTT. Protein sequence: CASSAFPGRQPQHF.

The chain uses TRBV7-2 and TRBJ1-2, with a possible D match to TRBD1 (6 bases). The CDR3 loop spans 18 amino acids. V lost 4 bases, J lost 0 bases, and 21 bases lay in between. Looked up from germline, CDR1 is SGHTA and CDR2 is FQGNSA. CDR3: CASSYPRGGPSANYGYTF. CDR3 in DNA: TGTGCCAGCAGCTACCCAAGGGGGGGACCGTCAGCTAACTATGGCTACACCTTC. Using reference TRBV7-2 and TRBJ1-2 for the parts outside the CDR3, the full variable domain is GAGVSQSPSNKVTEKGKDVELRCDPISGHTALYWYRQSLGQGLEFLIYFQGNSAPDKSGLPSDRFSAERTGGSVSTLTIQRTQQEDSAVYLCASSYPRGGPSANYGYTFGSGTRLTVV.

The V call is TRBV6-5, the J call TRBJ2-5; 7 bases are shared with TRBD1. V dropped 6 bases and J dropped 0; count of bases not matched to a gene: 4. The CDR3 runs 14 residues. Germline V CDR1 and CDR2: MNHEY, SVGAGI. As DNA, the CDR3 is TGTGCCAGCAGCCAAGACAGGGACCAAGAGACCCAGTACTTC. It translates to CASSQDRDQETQYF.

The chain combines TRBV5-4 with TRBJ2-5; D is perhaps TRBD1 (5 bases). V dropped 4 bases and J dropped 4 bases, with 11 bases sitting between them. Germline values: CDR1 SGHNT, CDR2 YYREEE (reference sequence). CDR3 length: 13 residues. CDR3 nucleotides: TGTGCCAGCAGCCACAGGAACGGAGAGACCCAGTACTTC. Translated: CASSHRNGETQYF. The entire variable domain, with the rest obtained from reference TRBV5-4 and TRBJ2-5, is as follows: ETGVTQSPTHLIKTRGQQVTLRCSSQSGHNTVSWYQQALGQGPQFIFQYYREEENGRGNFPPRFSGLQFPNYSSELNVNALELDDSALYLCASSHRNGETQYFGPGTRLLVL.

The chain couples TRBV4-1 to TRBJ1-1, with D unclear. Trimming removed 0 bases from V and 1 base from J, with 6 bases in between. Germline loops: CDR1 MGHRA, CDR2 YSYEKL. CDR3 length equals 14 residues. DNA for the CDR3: TGCGCCAGCAGCCAAGAATGGCAGAACACTGAAGCTTTCTTT. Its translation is CASSQEWQNTEAFF.

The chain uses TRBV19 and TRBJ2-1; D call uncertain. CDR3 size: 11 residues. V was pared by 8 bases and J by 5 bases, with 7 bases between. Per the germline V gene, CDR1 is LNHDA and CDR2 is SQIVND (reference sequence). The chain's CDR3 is CASGRHNEQFF. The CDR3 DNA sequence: TGTGCCAGTGGGCGGCACAATGAGCAGTTCTTC.

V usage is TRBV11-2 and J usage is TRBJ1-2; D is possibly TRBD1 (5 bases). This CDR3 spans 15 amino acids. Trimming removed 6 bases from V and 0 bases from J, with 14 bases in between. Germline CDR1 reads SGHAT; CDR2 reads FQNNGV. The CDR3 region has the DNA TGTGCCAGCAGGGATAACAGGCAAGCTAACTATGGCTACACCTTC. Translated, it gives CASRDNRQANYGYTF.

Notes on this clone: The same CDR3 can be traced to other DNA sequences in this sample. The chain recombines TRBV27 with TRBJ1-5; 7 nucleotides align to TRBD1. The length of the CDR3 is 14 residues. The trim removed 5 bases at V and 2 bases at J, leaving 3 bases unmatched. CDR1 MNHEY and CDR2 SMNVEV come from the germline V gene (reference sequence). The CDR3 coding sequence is TGTGCCAGCAGTCTCGGACAGGGCAATCAGCCCCAGCATTTT. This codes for CASSLGQGNQPQHF.

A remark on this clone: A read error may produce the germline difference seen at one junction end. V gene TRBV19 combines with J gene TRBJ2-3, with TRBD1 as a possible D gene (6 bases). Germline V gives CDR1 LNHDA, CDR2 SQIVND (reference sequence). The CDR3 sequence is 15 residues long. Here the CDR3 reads CASSISHRVTNTQYF. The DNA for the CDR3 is TGTGCCAGTAGTATAAGTCACAGGGTCACAAATACGCAGTATTTT.

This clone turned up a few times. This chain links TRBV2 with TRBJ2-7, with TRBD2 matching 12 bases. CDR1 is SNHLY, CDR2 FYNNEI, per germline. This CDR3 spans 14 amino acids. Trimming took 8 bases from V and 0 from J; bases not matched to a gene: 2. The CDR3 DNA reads TGTGCCAGCCAACTAGCGGGGGGCTCCTACGAGCAGTACTTC. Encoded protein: CASQLAGGSYEQYF.

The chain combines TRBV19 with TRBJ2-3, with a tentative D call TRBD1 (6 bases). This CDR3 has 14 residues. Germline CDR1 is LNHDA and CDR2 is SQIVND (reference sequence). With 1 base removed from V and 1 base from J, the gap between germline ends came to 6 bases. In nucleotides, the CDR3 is TGTGCCAGTAGTATAGCAGGGGGCACAGATACGCAGTATTTT. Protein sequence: CASSIAGGTDTQYF. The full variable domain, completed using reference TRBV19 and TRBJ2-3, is DGGITQSPKYLFRKEGQNVTLSCEQNLNHDAMYWYRQDPGQGLRLIYYSQIVNDFQKGDIAEGYSVSREKKESFPLTVTSAQKNPTAFYLCASSIAGGTDTQYFGPGTRLTVL.

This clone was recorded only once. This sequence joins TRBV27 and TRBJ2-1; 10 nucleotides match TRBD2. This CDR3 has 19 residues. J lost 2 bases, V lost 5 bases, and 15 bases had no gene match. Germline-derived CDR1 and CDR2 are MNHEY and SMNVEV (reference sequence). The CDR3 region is CASSPRGASGGLPYNEQFF. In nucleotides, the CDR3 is TGTGCCAGCAGTCCGAGAGGGGCTAGCGGGGGCCTCCCCTACAATGAGCAGTTCTTC.

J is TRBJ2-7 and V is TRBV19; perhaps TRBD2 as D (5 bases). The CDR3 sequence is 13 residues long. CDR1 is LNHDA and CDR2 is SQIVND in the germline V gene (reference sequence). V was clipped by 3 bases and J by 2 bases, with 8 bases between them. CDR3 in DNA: TGTGCCAGTAGTATCGGGAACCCCTACGAGCAGTACTTC. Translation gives CASSIGNPYEQYF.

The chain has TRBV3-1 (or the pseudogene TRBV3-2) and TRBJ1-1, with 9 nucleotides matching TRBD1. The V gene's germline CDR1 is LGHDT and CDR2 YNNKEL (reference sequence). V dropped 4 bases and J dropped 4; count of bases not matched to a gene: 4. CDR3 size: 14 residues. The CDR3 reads CASSRTTGGTEAFF. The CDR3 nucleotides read TGTGCCAGCAGCCGAACGACAGGGGGCACTGAAGCTTTCTTT.

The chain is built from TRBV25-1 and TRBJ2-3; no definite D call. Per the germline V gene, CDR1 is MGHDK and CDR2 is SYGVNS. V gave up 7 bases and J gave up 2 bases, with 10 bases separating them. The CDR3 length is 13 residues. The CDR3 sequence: CASKSPTTDTQYF. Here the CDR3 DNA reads TGTGCCAGCAAATCCCCAACCACAGATACGCAGTATTTT.

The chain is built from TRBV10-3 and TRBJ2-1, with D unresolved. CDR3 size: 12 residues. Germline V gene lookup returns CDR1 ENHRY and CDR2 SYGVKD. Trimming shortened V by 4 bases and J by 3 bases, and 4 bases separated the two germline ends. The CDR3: CAISGDYNEQFF. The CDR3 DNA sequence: TGTGCCATCAGTGGGGACTACAATGAGCAGTTCTTC.

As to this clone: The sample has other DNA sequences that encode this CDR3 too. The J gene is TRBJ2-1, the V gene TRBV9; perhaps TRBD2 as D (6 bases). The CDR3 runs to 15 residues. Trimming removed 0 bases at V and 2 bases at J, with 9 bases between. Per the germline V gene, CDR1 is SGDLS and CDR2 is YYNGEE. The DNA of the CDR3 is TGTGCCAGCAGCGTAGGAGGGGAGGCCTACAATGAGCAGTTCTTC. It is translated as CASSVGGEAYNEQFF.

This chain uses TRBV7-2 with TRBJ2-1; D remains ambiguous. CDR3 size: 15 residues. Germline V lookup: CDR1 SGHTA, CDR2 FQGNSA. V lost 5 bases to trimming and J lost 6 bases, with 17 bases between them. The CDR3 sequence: CASSPRPFTSNEQFF. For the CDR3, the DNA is TGTGCCAGCAGCCCCCGCCCCTTTACTTCCAATGAGCAGTTCTTC.

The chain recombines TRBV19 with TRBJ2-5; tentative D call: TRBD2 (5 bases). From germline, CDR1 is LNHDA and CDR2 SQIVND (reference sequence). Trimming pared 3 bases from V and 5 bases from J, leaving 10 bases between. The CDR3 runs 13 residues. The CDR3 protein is CASSIRPGETQYF. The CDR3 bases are TGTGCCAGTAGTATCCGTCCGGGGGAGACCCAGTACTTC.

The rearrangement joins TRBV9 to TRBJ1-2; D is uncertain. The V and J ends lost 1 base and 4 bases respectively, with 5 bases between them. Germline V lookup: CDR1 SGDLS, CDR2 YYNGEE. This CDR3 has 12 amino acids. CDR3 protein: CASSVTGYGYTF. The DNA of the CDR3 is TGTGCCAGCAGCGTAACTGGCTATGGCTACACCTTC. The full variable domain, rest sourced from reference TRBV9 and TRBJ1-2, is DSGVTQTPKHLITATGQRVTLRCSPRSGDLSVYWYQQSLDQGLQFLIQYYNGEERAKGNILERFSAQQFPDLHSELNLSSLELGDSALYFCASSVTGYGYTFGSGTRLTVV.